The 28 T cell receptor beta chains below were found in one sample sequenced in a study of cytomegalovirus exposure and HLA in healthy donors. With 60 Vbeta and 13 Jbeta primers, the PCR was carried out. Using immunoSEQ multiplex PCR, the repertoire was profiled, and TCRdb retains in-frame clones only, with some absent. The data contain about 150,000 clones, approximately 80% of them singletons. The sequencing sample was made of PBMCs. Receptor source: a woman aged 40 to 50 in good health and CMV-seronegative.

The chain joins TRBV11-2 to TRBJ1-4; D is perhaps TRBD1 (6 bases). Germline V lookup: CDR1 SGHAT, CDR2 FQNNGV. V was clipped by 5 bases and J by 8 bases, with 18 bases between them. This CDR3 is 15 amino acids long. CDR3 sequence reads: CASSPSGGEREKLFF. The CDR3 DNA is TGTGCCAGCAGCCCGTCTGGGGGCGAAAGGGAAAAACTGTTTTTT.

This clone was seen a handful of times. This chain connects TRBV7-3 to TRBJ2-5; TRBD1 matches at 10 bases. J gave up 5 bases and V 4 bases, and 10 bases lay outside the gene matches. The CDR3 is 16 amino acids. Germline V gene lookup returns CDR1 SGHTA and CDR2 FQGTGA. As DNA, the CDR3 is TGTGCCAGCAGCTCGGGACAGGGGCAGGTCGGGGAGACCCAGTACTTC. The encoded protein is CASSSGQGQVGETQYF.

The gene calls are TRBV28 and TRBJ1-2; D perhaps matches TRBD1 (6 bases). Germline V gives CDR1 MDHEN, CDR2 SYDVKM. The germline V and J ends were trimmed by 2 bases and 3 bases, with 10 bases remaining between them. This CDR3 spans 14 amino acids. DNA of the CDR3: TGTGCCAGCAGTTTAACCGACAGGTACTATGGCTACACCTTC. The encoded protein is CASSLTDRYYGYTF.

This clone was observed a handful of times. The V gene is TRBV18, the J gene TRBJ2-5, with TRBD2 as a possible D gene (6 bases). The CDR3 is made up of 12 amino acids. V was shortened by 5 bases and J by 5 bases, with 9 bases between the two germline ends. Germline assignment: CDR1 KGHSH and CDR2 LQKENI. The CDR3 reads CASSGLTETQYF. The CDR3 DNA reads as TGTGCCAGCTCAGGACTAACGGAGACCCAGTACTTC. Full variable domain (rest looked up from reference TRBV18 and TRBJ2-5): NAGVMQNPRHLVRRRGQEARLRCSPMKGHSHVYWYRQLPEEGLKFMVYLQKENIIDESGMPKERFSAEFPKEGPSILRIQQVVRGDSAAYFCASSGLTETQYFGPGTRLLVL.

The rearrangement links TRBV7-9 to TRBJ2-6; 8 positions match TRBD1. CDR1 is SEHNR, CDR2 FQNEAQ, per germline (reference sequence). V was clipped by 7 bases and J by 0 bases; unmatched bases: 11. This CDR3 region has 18 residues. The CDR3 DNA reads as TGTGCCAGCAATCAACCCGGGACAGGCCACTCTGGGGCCAACGTCCTGACTTTC. Translated: CASNQPGTGHSGANVLTF.

The rearrangement links TRBV29-1 to TRBJ2-7, with 9 bases identical to TRBD1. This CDR3 region has 12 residues. From germline, CDR1 is SQVTM and CDR2 ANQGSEA. With 3 bases clipped from V and 6 bases from J, the junction kept 3 bases outside the gene matches. For the CDR3, the DNA is TGCAGCGTTGACCTGGACAGGGGCGAGCAGTACTTC. Translated, it gives CSVDLDRGEQYF.

V is TRBV30 and J is TRBJ2-2; TRBD1 matches 8 bases. CDR1 is GTSNPN, CDR2 SVGIG, per germline (reference sequence). The CDR3 covers 14 residues. With 5 bases clipped from V and 2 bases from J, the junction kept 4 bases outside the gene matches. CDR3 amino acids: CAWPGQANTGELFF. CDR3 in DNA: TGTGCCTGGCCGGGACAGGCTAACACCGGGGAGCTGTTTTTT.

The rearrangement links TRBV28 to TRBJ2-7, with TRBD2 matching 9 bases. The germline gives CDR1 MDHEN, CDR2 SYDVKM. The J segment lost 2 bases and the V segment lost 6 bases, leaving 8 bases of the junction unmatched. The CDR3 covers 15 residues. CDR3 sequence reads: CASSPRAGGPYEQYF. CDR3 coding DNA: TGTGCCAGCAGCCCCAGAGCGGGAGGCCCCTACGAGCAGTACTTC.

To note about this clone: At one end the junction does not follow the germline gene, possibly because of a read error. The chain links TRBV7-9 to TRBJ2-7, with TRBD2 as a possible D gene (5 bases). This CDR3 has 17 residues. Germline lookup yields CDR1 SEHNR and CDR2 FQNEAQ (reference sequence). The CDR3 DNA sequence: TGTTCCAGCAGCTTAGACTCATTTGAGGGCATCTCCTACGAGCAGTACTTC. The encoded protein is CSSSLDSFEGISYEQYF. Looking up the rest from reference TRBV7-9 and TRBJ2-7 gives the full variable domain: DTGVSQNPRHKITKRGQNVTFRCDPISEHNRLYWYRQTLGQGPEFLTYFQNEAQLEKSRLLSDRFSAERPKGSFSTLEIQRTEQGDSAMYLCSSSLDSFEGISYEQYFGPGTRLTVT.

CDR3 protein: CASSLGTSGRVYNEQFF. CDR3 bases: TGCGCCAGCAGCTTGGGGACTAGCGGGAGGGTCTACAATGAGCAGTTCTTC. V usage is TRBV5-1 and J usage is TRBJ2-1; TRBD2 agrees at 15 bases. The CDR3 spans 17 residues. The trim removed 0 bases at V and 3 bases at J, leaving 1 base unmatched. Germline CDR1 and CDR2: SGHRS and YFSETQ.

This chain connects TRBV11-3 to TRBJ2-7, with TRBD1 matching over 7 bases. The V gene's germline CDR1 is SGHNT and CDR2 YENEEA. This CDR3 has 14 residues. After removal of 5 bases from V and 2 bases from J, the junction contained 6 bases not matched to a gene. CDR3 protein: CASSARDSAYEQYF. Written as DNA, the CDR3 is TGTGCCAGCAGCGCCCGGGACAGTGCCTACGAGCAGTACTTC.

The chain combines TRBV11-2 with TRBJ2-3; a weak D match, TRBD1 (6 bases). CDR3 length: 15 amino acids. The V and J ends lost 5 bases and 4 bases respectively, with 16 bases between them. Germline CDR1 is SGHAT and CDR2 is FQNNGV. CDR3 nucleotide sequence: TGTGCCAGCAGCCCGAGGACCAGGGGCTCAGATACGCAGTATTTT. Translation gives CASSPRTRGSDTQYF.

This clone was seen a single time. The rearrangement uses TRBV27 and TRBJ1-1; 9 bases map to TRBD1. The V and J ends lost 4 bases and 5 bases, in that order; junction bases with no gene match: 8. CDR1 and CDR2 (germline): MNHEY, SMNVEV (reference sequence). CDR3 length: 15 residues. The CDR3 spells CASSSNRGRSTEAFF. The CDR3 DNA sequence: TGTGCCAGCAGTTCCAACAGGGGGCGCAGTACTGAAGCTTTCTTT.

This chain connects TRBV5-8 to TRBJ1-5, with TRBD1 identical over 7 bases. The CDR3 runs 19 residues. CDR1 SGHTS and CDR2 YDEGEE come from the germline V gene. With V trimmed by 1 base and J by 2 bases, 15 bases remained unmatched. As DNA, the CDR3 is TGTGCCAGCAGCTTGAATCTTGTTGCCGCGGGACAGCGCAATCAGCCCCAGCATTTT. This translates into CASSLNLVAAGQRNQPQHF.

J is TRBJ1-5 and V is TRBV4-3; D remains unclear. CDR1 LGHNA and CDR2 YSLEER come from the germline V gene. Trimming stripped 1 base from V and 1 base from J, with 8 bases between. The CDR3 has 15 amino acids. The DNA for the CDR3 is TGCGCCAGCAGCCAAGGGAGGCAGAGCAATCAGCCCCAGCATTTT. It specifies CASSQGRQSNQPQHF.

This sequence joins TRBV11-2 and TRBJ2-7; D is ambiguous. From germline, CDR1 is SGHAT and CDR2 FQNNGV. The ends were cut back, 1 base at V and 3 bases at J, with 7 bases in the middle. The CDR3 has 13 amino acids. The CDR3 nucleotides are TGTGCCAGCAGCTTAGCAACAGACTACGAGCAGTACTTC. Protein product: CASSLATDYEQYF.

This rearrangement joins TRBV6-6 to TRBJ2-7, with a tentative D call TRBD2 (6 bases). This CDR3 is built from 13 residues. V shed 0 bases and J shed 11 bases, with 14 bases lying between them. The germline CDR1 and CDR2 sequences are MNHNY and SVGAGI (reference sequence). The CDR3: CASSYSWPSGEYF. The CDR3 region has the DNA TGTGCCAGCAGTTACTCGTGGCCGTCGGGAGAGTACTTC.

This chain links TRBV5-1 with TRBJ2-1; D is perhaps TRBD2 (5 bases). Trimming pared 0 bases from V and 9 bases from J, leaving 13 bases between. This CDR3 has 14 residues. CDR1 is SGHRS, CDR2 YFSETQ, per germline. The CDR3 region is CASSLDALAGEQFF. Written as DNA, the CDR3 is TGCGCCAGCAGCTTGGATGCGCTAGCCGGTGAGCAGTTCTTC. The full variable domain, rest sourced from reference TRBV5-1 and TRBJ2-1, is KAGVTQTPRYLIKTRGQQVTLSCSPISGHRSVSWYQQTPGQGLQFLFEYFSETQRNKGNFPGRFSGRQFSNSRSEMNVSTLELGDSALYLCASSLDALAGEQFFGPGTRLTVL.

V usage is TRBV6-1 and J usage is TRBJ1-3; the D gene is possibly TRBD1 (6 bases). Germline CDR1 is MNHNS and CDR2 is SASEGT. CDR3 length equals 14 residues. V was clipped by 4 bases and J by 4 bases, with 11 bases between them. The CDR3 DNA follows: TGTGCCAGCAGTGTGACAGGATCAGGAAACACCATATATTTT. Translation gives CASSVTGSGNTIYF.

The V and J genes are TRBV7-9 and TRBJ1-1, with 10 positions matching TRBD1. V gave up 4 bases and J gave up 6 bases; unmatched junction bases: 8. In germline, CDR1 is SEHNR, CDR2 FQNEAQ (reference sequence). The CDR3 has 15 amino acids. In nucleotides, the CDR3 is TGTGCCAGCAGCTATGGGACAGGGGTGATTGCTGAAGCTTTCTTT. Amino acids: CASSYGTGVIAEAFF.

The chain employs TRBV4-2 and TRBJ1-3, with D hard to call. The CDR3 runs 16 residues. Per the germline V gene, CDR1 is LGHNA and CDR2 is YNFKEQ. The ends were cut back, 0 bases at V and 3 bases at J, with 12 bases in the middle. The CDR3 loop is CASSQDSGSGGNTIYF. In nucleotides, the CDR3 is TGTGCCAGCAGCCAAGATTCGGGGTCGGGTGGAAACACCATATATTTT.

The chain joins TRBV27 to TRBJ2-7, with a weak D call TRBD2 (6 bases). CDR1 MNHEY and CDR2 SMNVEV come from the germline V gene (reference sequence). Between the trimmed V and J ends, which lost 2 bases and 7 bases, there was a span of 18 bases. This CDR3 contains 15 residues. In nucleotides, the CDR3 is TGTGCCAGCAGTTTAGGAGGGGCCCCACGGGGAGAGCAGTACTTC. Translation: CASSLGGAPRGEQYF.

The chain employs TRBV7-2 and TRBJ2-1; 10 bases map to TRBD2. The CDR3 sequence is 13 residues long. V lost 11 bases to trimming and J lost 3 bases; unmatched junction nucleotides: 4. Germline V gene lookup returns CDR1 SGHTA and CDR2 FQGNSA. CDR3 sequence: CAGRLAGYNEQFF. DNA of the CDR3: TGTGCCGGTAGACTAGCGGGCTACAATGAGCAGTTCTTC.

The chain recombines TRBV2 with TRBJ2-1; TRBD1 is a possible D gene (5 bases). CDR3 length: 13 residues. With 5 bases removed from V and 9 bases from J, the gap between germline ends came to 14 bases. CDR1 and CDR2 (germline): SNHLY, FYNNEI. The CDR3 DNA reads as TGTGCCAGCAGTTCACAGGTTTGGGGTGAGCAGTTCTTC. Encoded protein: CASSSQVWGEQFF. Supplemented by reference TRBV2 and TRBJ2-1, the full variable domain reads EPEVTQTPSHQVTQMGQEVILRCVPISNHLYFYWYRQILGQKVEFLVSFYNNEISEKSEIFDDQFSVERPDGSNFTLKIRSTKLEDSAMYFCASSSQVWGEQFFGPGTRLTVL.

The genes are TRBV6-1 and TRBJ2-7; 7 positions agree with TRBD1. The germline CDR1 and CDR2 sequences are MNHNS and SASEGT. The ends lost 8 bases at V and 1 base at J; junction bases unmatched: 11. CDR3 length: 15 amino acids. The CDR3 DNA follows: TGTGCCAGCGGACAGGATTGGGTGGGGTCCTACGAGCAGTACTTC. Encoded protein: CASGQDWVGSYEQYF.

The rearrangement links TRBV18 to TRBJ1-2, with D perhaps TRBD1 (5 bases). The germline V and J ends were trimmed by 2 bases and 5 bases, with 15 bases remaining between them. Germline V gene data show CDR1 as KGHSH and CDR2 as LQKENI. The CDR3 is 15 amino acids. The DNA for the CDR3 is TGTGCCAGCTCACCATCCCGACAGCCAAGGTATGGCTACACCTTC. This sequence encodes CASSPSRQPRYGYTF.

This clone was found once. CDR3 in DNA: TGCGCCAGCAGCCCAAGGACGGGACAGGGTATCGCCGGGCAGTTCTTC. It translates to CASSPRTGQGIAGQFF. The chain links TRBV4-3 to TRBJ2-1; TRBD1 matches at 9 bases. J lost 12 bases, V lost 4 bases, and 16 bases had no gene match. The CDR3 spans 16 residues. Germline V gives CDR1 LGHNA, CDR2 YSLEER.

The chain is built from TRBV11-1 and TRBJ2-1; D is possibly TRBD2 (5 bases). CDR3 length equals 14 residues. Germline assignment: CDR1 SGHAT and CDR2 FQDESV (reference sequence). Trimming pared 2 bases from V and 0 bases from J, leaving 5 bases between. The CDR3 DNA reads as TGTGCCAGCAGCTTACGGGACTCCTACAATGAGCAGTTCTTC. Translation gives CASSLRDSYNEQFF.